The 27 T cell receptor beta chains below were found in one sample sequenced in a study of immune evolution from preneoplasia to lung adenocarcinoma. The method was immunoSEQ multiplex PCR; TCRdb's version includes in-frame clones alone and lacks a portion of them. The profile shows about 11,000 clones, 60% to 85% of them singletons. The sample was FFPE minimally invasive lung adenocarcinoma tissue. All receptors derive from a person aged 60-80 years with lung adenocarcinoma.

The V call is TRBV30, the J call TRBJ1-1; TRBD1 matches 9 bases. CDR3 length equals 13 residues. With V trimmed by 3 bases and J by 5 bases, 4 bases remained unmatched. CDR1 GTSNPN and CDR2 SVGIG come from the germline V gene (reference sequence). CDR3 DNA sequence: TGTGCCTGGAGGACAGGGGGGGGGACTGAAGCTTTCTTT. It is translated as CAWRTGGGTEAFF.

This clone was recorded a few times. The chain carries TRBV30 and TRBJ2-7, with D possibly matching TRBD1 (5 bases). CDR3 length equals 13 residues. Germline V gene lookup returns CDR1 GTSNPN and CDR2 SVGIG (reference sequence). Trimming took off 4 bases at V and 5 bases at J, with 15 bases between the two ends. DNA for the CDR3: TGTGCCTGGATCTGGCAGGGTGGTCACGAGCAGTACTTC. This encodes CAWIWQGGHEQYF. Full variable domain (rest looked up from reference TRBV30 and TRBJ2-7): SQTIHQWPATLVQPVGSPLSLECTVEGTSNPNLYWYRQAAGRGLQLLFYSVGIGQISSEVPQNLSASRPQDRQFILSSKKLLLSDSGFYLCAWIWQGGHEQYFGPGTRLTVT.

V and J are TRBV9 and TRBJ1-4, with a tentative D call TRBD1 (6 bases). V was pared by 0 bases and J by 6 bases, with 15 bases between. The V gene's germline CDR1 is SGDLS and CDR2 YYNGEE. The CDR3 contains 16 residues. The CDR3 region is CASSVGPGELDEKLFF. DNA for the CDR3: TGTGCCAGCAGCGTAGGACCAGGGGAGTTGGATGAAAAACTGTTTTTT.

The chain uses TRBV4-1 and TRBJ2-7, with D uncertain. CDR3 length equals 15 residues. Germline CDR1 is MGHRA and CDR2 is YSYEKL. V lost 2 bases and J lost 4, with 15 bases in between. The CDR3 DNA reads TGCGCCAGCAGCCAAACTCCTCCCGGTCGATACGAGCAGTACTTC. Protein: CASSQTPPGRYEQYF.

The V call is TRBV19, the J call TRBJ2-1; TRBD2 is a possible D gene (5 bases). There are 13 residues in the CDR3. Deletions cut 7 bases from V and 3 bases from J, with 10 bases between. Germline CDR1 LNHDA, CDR2 SQIVND (reference sequence). CDR3 bases: TGTGCCAGTATTAACCGGGACTACAATGAGCAGTTCTTC. Its translation is CASINRDYNEQFF.

This clone was observed a handful of times. The chain employs TRBV6-4 and TRBJ2-3; 11 nucleotides line up with TRBD2. CDR3 length equals 15 residues. Germline V gene data show CDR1 as MRHNA and CDR2 as SNTAGT. V gave up 3 bases and J gave up 1 base; unmatched junction bases: 0. CDR3 residues: CASSETSGGTDTQYF. DNA for the CDR3: TGTGCCAGCAGTGAGACTAGCGGGGGCACAGATACGCAGTATTTT.

The chain combines TRBV6-1 with TRBJ1-5; the D gene is possibly TRBD1 (6 bases). CDR3 length: 13 amino acids. The germline CDR1 and CDR2 sequences are MNHNS and SASEGT. Trimming took off 7 bases at V and 3 bases at J, with 10 bases between the two ends. CDR3 sequence: CASKGQSNQPQHF. The DNA of the CDR3 is TGTGCCAGCAAAGGACAGTCCAATCAGCCCCAGCATTTT.

J is TRBJ1-5 and V is TRBV19, with 7 bases identical to TRBD1. CDR3 size: 12 residues. V lost 6 bases to trimming and J lost 7 bases; unmatched junction nucleotides: 3. The germline gives CDR1 LNHDA, CDR2 SQIVND (reference sequence). The CDR3 region has the DNA TGTGCCAGTAGCGGCAGGGGGCAGCCCCAGCATTTT. Its protein is CASSGRGQPQHF.

J is TRBJ2-5 and V is TRBV15; D perhaps matches TRBD2 (7 bases). Germline V gene data show CDR1 as LNHNV and CDR2 as YYDKDF (reference sequence). With 3 bases removed from V and 5 bases from J, the gap between germline ends came to 16 bases. This CDR3 has 15 amino acids. This CDR3 is CATSRTRGGAETQYF. The CDR3 region has the DNA TGTGCCACCAGCAGGACTAGAGGGGGGGCGGAGACCCAGTACTTC.

This clone was observed a single time. The chain joins TRBV7-2 to TRBJ1-4; 9 positions agree with TRBD1. This CDR3 is 16 amino acids long. The germline V gene encodes CDR1 SGHTA and CDR2 FQGNSA. V lost 6 bases and J lost 1; bases outside the gene matches: 6. The CDR3 DNA reads as TGTGCCAGCAGAGCAAACAGGGGGCTAACTAATGAAAAACTGTTTTTT. Translated: CASRANRGLTNEKLFF.

This chain connects TRBV7-3 to TRBJ2-3, with D tentatively TRBD1 or TRBD2 (5 bases each). Germline V gene lookup returns CDR1 SGHTA and CDR2 FQGTGA. V was shortened by 3 bases and J by 1 base, with 11 bases between the two germline ends. The CDR3 spans 15 residues. CDR3 region: CASSLGVPGTDTQYF. Here the CDR3 DNA reads TGTGCCAGCAGCTTGGGGGTGCCGGGCACAGATACGCAGTATTTT.

This chain joins TRBV28 and TRBJ2-7; D is tentatively TRBD1 or TRBD2 (5 bases each). Germline values: CDR1 MDHEN, CDR2 SYDVKM. V shed 4 bases and J shed 0 bases, with 13 bases lying between them. This CDR3 has 15 residues. CDR3 sequence reads: CASSSIGDPSYEQYF. CDR3 DNA sequence: TGTGCCAGCAGTTCAATTGGGGACCCCTCCTACGAGCAGTACTTC.

This chain joins TRBV28 and TRBJ2-3; D unresolved. CDR3 size: 13 residues. The germline gives CDR1 MDHEN, CDR2 SYDVKM. V shed 6 bases and J shed 0 bases, with 7 bases lying between them. In DNA form, the CDR3 reads TGTGCCAGCAGCGAGGACAGCACAGATACGCAGTATTTT. It codes for CASSEDSTDTQYF.

This sequence joins TRBV2 and TRBJ1-3; possible D gene TRBD1, 5 bases. The germline V gene encodes CDR1 SNHLY and CDR2 FYNNEI. V was shortened by 4 bases and J by 0 bases, with 10 bases between the two germline ends. The CDR3 has 15 amino acids. CDR3 residues: CASSGWGHSGNTIYF. The DNA for the CDR3 is TGTGCCAGCAGTGGTTGGGGCCACTCTGGAAACACCATATATTTT. The full variable domain, its missing parts supplied by reference TRBV2 and TRBJ1-3, is EPEVTQTPSHQVTQMGQEVILRCVPISNHLYFYWYRQILGQKVEFLVSFYNNEISEKSEIFDDQFSVERPDGSNFTLKIRSTKLEDSAMYFCASSGWGHSGNTIYFGEGSWLTVV.

In its sample, this clone was seen a few times. The chain combines TRBV5-1 with TRBJ2-7; D perhaps matches TRBD2 (7 bases). This CDR3 spans 15 amino acids. V was trimmed by 0 bases and J by 5 bases, leaving 15 bases between them. Germline V gene data show CDR1 as SGHRS and CDR2 as YFSETQ. The CDR3 loop is CASSLAWGGPDEQYF. The CDR3 coding sequence is TGCGCCAGCAGCTTGGCTTGGGGGGGCCCCGACGAGCAGTACTTC.

This clone was detected a few times. The rearrangement joins TRBV7-9 to TRBJ1-1, with D perhaps matching TRBD1 (6 bases). The CDR3 is made up of 12 amino acids. Trimming removed 3 bases at V and 8 bases at J, with 10 bases between. Germline values: CDR1 SEHNR, CDR2 FQNEAQ (reference sequence). The CDR3 nucleotides read TGTGCCAGCAGCTTTCCGGGACAAGAAGCTTTCTTT. It is translated as CASSFPGQEAFF.

As concerns this clone: Other DNA sequences from this sample encode an identical CDR3 as well. The chain couples TRBV29-1 to TRBJ2-1, with no clear D. Germline CDR1 SQVTM, CDR2 ANQGSEA. The CDR3 loop spans 15 amino acids. The V gene lost 2 bases and the J gene lost 4 bases, with 15 bases spanning the gap. CDR3 loop: CSVELSGSSYNEQFF. The DNA for the CDR3 is TGCAGCGTTGAACTTTCGGGTTCTTCTTACAATGAGCAGTTCTTC.

A note on this clone: Likely a read error: the CDR3 ends without its conserved phenylalanine or tryptophan. The DNA is omitted, as the CDR3 cannot be located on it reliably, and the CDR3 follows TCRdb's listing. The J gene is TRBJ2-7, the V gene TRBV2; the D call in the table, TRBD2, was not verified against the DNA. Germline-derived CDR1 and CDR2 are SNHLY and FYNNEI. The CDR3 is 13 residues long, counting both termini. The CDR3 is CASSDLSGLRAFS.

This rearrangement joins TRBV10-3 to TRBJ2-1; 10 bases agree with TRBD2. The CDR3 is 16 amino acids. In germline, CDR1 is ENHRY, CDR2 SYGVKD. The junction had 3 bases not matched to a gene; V was cut back by 2 bases and J by 2 bases. CDR3 DNA sequence: TGTGCCATCAGTGAGGTACTAGCGGGAACCTACAATGAGCAGTTCTTC. Translated, it gives CAISEVLAGTYNEQFF.

This clone was seen only a few times. The V and J genes are TRBV4-2 and TRBJ1-4; no clear D gene. This CDR3 has 15 residues. V lost 0 bases, J lost 6 bases, and 11 bases lay in between. Germline loops: CDR1 LGHNA, CDR2 YNFKEQ. This CDR3 is CASSQERTRDEKLFF. The CDR3 coding sequence is TGTGCCAGCAGCCAAGAAAGGACGCGGGATGAAAAACTGTTTTTT.

The chain recombines TRBV5-4 with TRBJ1-1, with D unclear. Germline V gives CDR1 SGHNT, CDR2 YYREEE (reference sequence). The CDR3 runs 14 residues. The V end lost 5 bases, the J end lost 3 bases, and 14 bases lay between the germline ends. The CDR3 protein is CASSQAGRDTEAFF. The CDR3 nucleotides are TGTGCCAGCAGTCAGGCGGGGAGGGACACTGAAGCTTTCTTT.

The V gene is TRBV21-1, the J gene TRBJ2-1. TRBV21-1 counts as a pseudogene. The CDR3 runs to 19 residues. The DNA for the CDR3 is TGTGCCAGCAGGATCTTCTGCCGGATGGAAGATCCTTACTACAATGAGCAGTTCTTC. This sequence encodes CASRIFCRMEDPYYNEQFF.

The chain combines TRBV18 with TRBJ1-5, with TRBD1 matching over 7 bases. After removal of 5 bases from V and 0 bases from J, the junction contained 7 bases not matched to a gene. The CDR3 sequence is 16 residues long. Germline lookup yields CDR1 KGHSH and CDR2 LQKENI. CDR3 in DNA: TGTGCCAGCTCATCAAAAGGACAGGCTAGCAATCAGCCCCAGCATTTT. It translates to CASSSKGQASNQPQHF.

This clone occurred a few times. This sequence joins TRBV28 and TRBJ1-6; tentatively, D is TRBD1 (6 bases). The CDR3 is 17 amino acids. In germline, CDR1 is MDHEN, CDR2 SYDVKM. V lost 4 bases and J 7 bases, leaving 20 bases between the germline ends. This CDR3 is CASSSPKRGGTNSPLHF. CDR3 DNA sequence: TGTGCCAGCAGTTCCCCCAAACGGGGTGGGACAAATTCACCCCTCCACTTT.

J is TRBJ2-1 and V is TRBV4-3; no definite D call. Germline CDR1 reads LGHNA; CDR2 reads YSLEER. The V and J ends lost 0 bases and 6 bases respectively, with 6 bases between them. The CDR3 runs to 13 residues. The CDR3 bases are TGCGCCAGCAGCCAAGATTTGGGCAATGAGCAGTTCTTC. Its protein is CASSQDLGNEQFF.

The chain has TRBV7-8 and TRBJ2-7; 8 bases are shared with TRBD1. The length of the CDR3 is 16 residues. The J segment lost 3 bases and the V segment lost 5 bases, leaving 12 bases of the junction unmatched. Germline CDR1 is SGHVS and CDR2 is FQNEAQ. The CDR3 nucleotides are TGTGCCAGCAGCCAATACCGGGACAGGTCGTACTACGAGCAGTACTTC. Its translation is CASSQYRDRSYYEQYF.

J is TRBJ2-5 and V is TRBV11-2; a weak D match, TRBD2 (6 bases). Trimming stripped 5 bases from V and 5 bases from J, with 18 bases between. CDR3 size: 15 residues. Germline V CDR1 and CDR2: SGHAT, FQNNGV. CDR3 residues: CASSPRGGTGETQYF. The CDR3 DNA reads as TGTGCCAGCAGCCCGCGTGGTGGGACTGGCGAGACCCAGTACTTC.